This TCR beta chain was identified in a study of OX40 agonist ivuxolimab in advanced cancers. On the study more broadly: Six ivuxolimab dose levels, 0.01 to 10 mg/kg, were given intravenously every 2 weeks. Study observations and caveats: Normalized T-cell clonal expansion was also low in a subset of nonresponders. In general, CD8+ T cells held more expanded clones than CD4+ did, on average.

Concerning this clone itself: Antigen unknown. One end of the junction is discordant with germline, which a read error may explain.

CDR3 length: 13 residues. Germline loops: CDR1 LNHDA, CDR2 SQIVND (reference sequence). Measured with immunoSEQ multiplex PCR; TCRdb has only the in-frame clones, and not every one. The sample has over 75,000 clones; 90% to 95% are singletons. The genes are TRBV19 and TRBJ2-1; D is undetermined. This clonotype was obtained from an adult with an advanced solid tumor such as melanoma, head and neck, liver or kidney cancer. Source: CD4+ or CD8+ T cells sorted from blood, taken in a trial of the OX40 agonist ivuxolimab. The CDR3: CASSISWRSHVVF. The CDR3 nucleotides are TGTGCCAGTAGTATATCCTGGCGGTCCCACGTGGTCTTC.